A single sample gave rise to the 18 T cell receptor beta chains below, sequenced in a study of identical twins. TCRdb used MiXCR to reprocess the 5' RACE reads, holding one entry per CDR3 protein. The sample shows roughly 690,000 distinct CDR3 sequences, approximately 6.1% of them seen only once. The sequenced sample consisted of naive T cells sorted from blood. All receptors derive from a man aged 18-30 years in good health.

This clonotype was seen more than once but under ten times. The V call is TRBV20-1, the J call TRBJ2-1; 13 positions match TRBD2. The germline V gene has CDR1 DFQATT and CDR2 SNEGSKA (reference sequence). This CDR3 has 16 residues. V trimming: 3 bases; J trimming: 4 bases; junction bases outside the gene matches: 6. DNA of the CDR3: TGCAGTGCTAGCCGGACTAGCGGGAGACCTTACAATGAGCAGTTCTTC. Its protein is CSASRTSGRPYNEQFF.

This clonotype has more than one count but fewer than ten. The chain combines TRBV20-1 with TRBJ2-2; the D gene is possibly TRBD1 (6 bases). The CDR3 is 14 amino acids. Germline lookup yields CDR1 DFQATT and CDR2 SNEGSKA (reference sequence). Between the trimmed V and J ends, which lost 7 bases and 3 bases, there was a span of 15 bases. This chain's CDR3 is CSGQTGQDTGELFF. CDR3 in DNA: TGCAGTGGACAGACGGGACAAGACACCGGGGAGCTGTTTTTT.

This clonotype was seen only a few times. The J gene is TRBJ1-1, the V gene TRBV7-8, with 12 bases aligning to TRBD1. V lost 4 bases, J lost 4 bases, and 16 bases stayed unmatched. This CDR3 is 19 amino acids long. Germline CDR1 reads SGHVS; CDR2 reads FQNEAQ. DNA for the CDR3: TGTGCCAGCAGCTCCGGATGGGCGCCGGGACAGGGGGCGTCCACTGAAGCTTTCTTT. It specifies CASSSGWAPGQGASTEAFF.

This clonotype has a count of ten or more. V and J are TRBV6-2 or TRBV6-3 and TRBJ1-1; D unresolved. Germline V gene data show CDR1 as MNHEY and CDR2 as SVGEGT. CDR3 length: 14 amino acids. Trimming removed 2 bases at V and 4 bases at J, with 11 bases between. The DNA of the CDR3 is TGTGCCAGCAGTTACGAAGGGTGGGGCACTGAAGCTTTCTTT. This encodes CASSYEGWGTEAFF.

This clonotype was seen at least ten times. The chain joins TRBV30 to TRBJ2-1, with unresolved D. Germline CDR1 is GTSNPN and CDR2 is SVGIG (reference sequence). CDR3 size: 12 residues. The DNA of the CDR3 is TGTGCACTCCGAGCCTCCTACAATGAGCAGTTCTTC. It specifies CALRASYNEQFF.

At least ten counts were recorded for this clonotype. The chain has TRBV6-1 and TRBJ1-5; 8 bases are a match to TRBD1. There are 15 residues in the CDR3. V gave up 8 bases and J gave up 6 bases; unmatched junction bases: 12. Per germline, CDR1 MNHNS and CDR2 SASEGT. The CDR3 bases are TGTGCCAGCTCCCCCGGGGAGGGGACAGGTCAGCCCCAGCATTTT. It is translated as CASSPGEGTGQPQHF.

The V gene is TRBV7-9, the J gene TRBJ2-3; 9 bases match TRBD1. The CDR3 contains 16 residues. V lost 5 bases and J lost 3; bases outside the gene matches: 9. Germline CDR1 is SEHNR and CDR2 is FQNEAQ (reference sequence). This CDR3 is CASSRIQGAPTDTQYF. In nucleotides, the CDR3 is TGTGCCAGCAGCCGAATACAGGGGGCGCCAACAGATACGCAGTATTTT.

There are a few counts of this clonotype. V usage is TRBV7-6 and J usage is TRBJ1-6; 10 bases fit TRBD1. The germline V gene has CDR1 SGHVS and CDR2 FNYEAQ. This CDR3 is 14 amino acids long. Unmatched junction bases numbered 6, after V lost 6 bases and J lost 10 bases. Here the CDR3 DNA reads TGTGCCAGCAGTGAGACAGGGGGCGGGTCACCCCTCCACTTT. It translates to CASSETGGGSPLHF.

This clonotype was found many times. The V gene is TRBV12-3 or TRBV12-4, the J gene TRBJ2-3; no reliable D call. V was pared by 0 bases and J by 2 bases, with 6 bases between. The CDR3 totals 14 residues. CDR3 sequence reads: CASSLAASTDTQYF. The CDR3 DNA is TGTGCCAGCAGTTTAGCGGCTTCCACAGATACGCAGTATTTT.

This clonotype was counted many times. The chain recombines TRBV7-9 with TRBJ2-5; D is possibly TRBD2 (6 bases). The germline V gene has CDR1 SEHNR and CDR2 FQNEAQ (reference sequence). V lost 6 bases, J lost 5 bases, and 13 bases lay in between. CDR3 length: 13 amino acids. The CDR3 nucleotides are TGTGCCAGCAGACGGGGACTTATGGAGACCCAGTACTTC. Translated: CASRRGLMETQYF.

This clonotype was seen at least ten times. The J gene is TRBJ2-1, the V gene TRBV20-1; possible D gene TRBD1, 6 bases. Looked up from germline, CDR1 is DFQATT and CDR2 is SNEGSKA (reference sequence). The CDR3 covers 12 residues. This chain's CDR3 is CSASGGTREQFF. CDR3 bases: TGCAGCGCCTCCGGTGGGACAAGGGAGCAGTTCTTC.

This clonotype was recorded a few times. The V and J genes are TRBV24-1 and TRBJ2-5; 11 bases line up with TRBD1. The V gene's germline CDR1 is KGHDR and CDR2 SFDVKD. CDR3 size: 16 residues. V lost 4 bases and J lost 4; bases outside the gene matches: 7. The CDR3 DNA is TGTGCCACCAGTGACCAGGGACAGGGGGTCGGAGAGACCCAGTACTTC. It yields the protein CATSDQGQGVGETQYF.

This clonotype has ten or more counts. The V gene is TRBV20-1, the J gene TRBJ2-1; TRBD2 aligns across 14 bases. Germline V gives CDR1 DFQATT, CDR2 SNEGSKA (reference sequence). The CDR3 is 15 residues long. V lost 6 bases, J lost 8 bases, and 9 bases stayed unmatched. CDR3 sequence (DNA): TGCAGTGCCACCGAGGGACTAGCGGGAGCGGATGAGCAGTTCTTC. Translation: CSATEGLAGADEQFF.

This clonotype turned up a few times. V usage is TRBV27 and J usage is TRBJ1-1; unclear D gene. This CDR3 region has 18 residues. Per the germline V gene, CDR1 is MNHEY and CDR2 is SMNVEV (reference sequence). Trimming removed 5 bases at V and 0 bases at J, with 22 bases between. The CDR3 spells CASSPVPTTSGMNTEAFF. The CDR3 bases are TGTGCCAGCAGTCCAGTACCCACCACTTCAGGCATGAACACTGAAGCTTTCTTT.

This clonotype was seen only a few times. The genes are TRBV6-5 and TRBJ2-7, with D unresolved. Trimming pared 2 bases from V and 0 bases from J, leaving 14 bases between. Germline CDR1 and CDR2: MNHEY and SVGAGI. This CDR3 is built from 16 residues. The CDR3 here is CASSYGQLTASYEQYF. CDR3 nucleotides: TGTGCCAGCAGTTACGGGCAGCTTACTGCCTCCTACGAGCAGTACTTC.

Notes on this clonotype: A read error may explain this, as a much larger clone is one base away. The chain combines TRBV7-2 with TRBJ2-4; TRBD1 or TRBD2 may be the D gene (5 bases each). The CDR3 is made up of 12 amino acids. Germline V gives CDR1 SGHTA, CDR2 FQGNSA. This CDR3 is CASSLEGTNQCF. The CDR3 region has the DNA TGTGCCAGCAGCTTAGAGGGGACGAATCAGTGCTTC.

This clonotype was counted many times. This sequence joins TRBV12-3 or TRBV12-4 and TRBJ2-2; D might be TRBD1 or TRBD2, each matching 5 bases. V was clipped by 1 base and J by 6 bases, with 18 bases between them. The CDR3 is 17 amino acids. Here the CDR3 DNA reads TGTGCCAGCAGTTTAGACGGTGCAGGGAGCGTGGCCGGGGAGCTGTTTTTT. The encoded protein is CASSLDGAGSVAGELFF.

This clonotype was seen repeatedly, ten times or more. The chain employs TRBV12-3 or TRBV12-4 and TRBJ2-3, with a possible D match to TRBD1 (5 bases). Trimming took 6 bases from V and 0 from J, leaving 10 bases between them. The CDR3 is made up of 14 amino acids. CDR3 sequence reads: CASSRTQSTDTQYF. CDR3 DNA sequence: TGTGCCAGCAGCCGGACACAAAGCACAGATACGCAGTATTTT.